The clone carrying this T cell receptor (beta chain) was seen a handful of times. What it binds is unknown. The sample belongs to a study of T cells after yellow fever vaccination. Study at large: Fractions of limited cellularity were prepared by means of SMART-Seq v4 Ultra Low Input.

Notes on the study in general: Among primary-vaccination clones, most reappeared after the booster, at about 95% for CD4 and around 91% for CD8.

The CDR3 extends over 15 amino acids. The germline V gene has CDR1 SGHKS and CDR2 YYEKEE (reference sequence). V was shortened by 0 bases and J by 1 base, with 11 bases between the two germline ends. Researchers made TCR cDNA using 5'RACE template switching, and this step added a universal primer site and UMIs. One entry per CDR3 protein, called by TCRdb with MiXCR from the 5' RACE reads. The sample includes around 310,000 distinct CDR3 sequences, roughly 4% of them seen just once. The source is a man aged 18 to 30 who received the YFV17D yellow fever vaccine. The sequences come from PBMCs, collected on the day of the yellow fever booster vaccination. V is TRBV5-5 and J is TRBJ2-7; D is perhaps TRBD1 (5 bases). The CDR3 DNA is TGTGCCAGCAGCTTGGGGACACGGTTATCCTACGAGCAGTACTTC. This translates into CASSLGTRLSYEQYF.